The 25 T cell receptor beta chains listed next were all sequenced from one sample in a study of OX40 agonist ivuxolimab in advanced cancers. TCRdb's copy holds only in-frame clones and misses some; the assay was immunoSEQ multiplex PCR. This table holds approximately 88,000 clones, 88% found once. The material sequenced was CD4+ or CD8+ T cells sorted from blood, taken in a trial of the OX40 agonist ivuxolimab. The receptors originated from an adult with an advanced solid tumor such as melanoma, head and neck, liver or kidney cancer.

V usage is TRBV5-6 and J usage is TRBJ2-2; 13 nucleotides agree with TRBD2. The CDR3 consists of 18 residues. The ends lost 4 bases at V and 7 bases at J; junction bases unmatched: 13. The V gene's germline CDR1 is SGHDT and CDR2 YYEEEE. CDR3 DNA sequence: TGTGCCAGCAGCCCCACTACTAGCGGGGGGGCTCTCGGCGGGGAGCTGTTTTTT. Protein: CASSPTTSGGALGGELFF. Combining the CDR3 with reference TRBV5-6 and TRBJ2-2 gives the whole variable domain DAGVTQSPTHLIKTRGQQVTLRCSPKSGHDTVSWYQQALGQGPQFIFQYYEEEERQRGNFPDRFSGHQFPNYSSELNVNALLLGDSALYLCASSPTTSGGALGGELFFGEGSRLTVL.

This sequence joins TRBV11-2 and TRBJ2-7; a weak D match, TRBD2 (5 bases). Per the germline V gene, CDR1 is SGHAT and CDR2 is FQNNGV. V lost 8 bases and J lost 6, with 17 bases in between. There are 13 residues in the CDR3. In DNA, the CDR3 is TGTGCCAGCCAGATCTTTAGCGAGGGCGAGCAGTACTTC. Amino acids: CASQIFSEGEQYF.

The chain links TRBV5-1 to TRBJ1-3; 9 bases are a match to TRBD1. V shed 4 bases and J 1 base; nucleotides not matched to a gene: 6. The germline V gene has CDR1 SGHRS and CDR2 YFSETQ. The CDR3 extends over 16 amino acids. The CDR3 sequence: CASSTAGTGSGNTIYF. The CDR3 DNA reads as TGCGCCAGCAGCACCGCCGGGACAGGGTCTGGAAACACCATATATTTT.

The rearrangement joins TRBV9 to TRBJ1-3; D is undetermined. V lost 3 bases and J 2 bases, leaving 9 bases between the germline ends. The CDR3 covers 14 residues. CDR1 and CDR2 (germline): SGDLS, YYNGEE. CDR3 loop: CASSAPRPGNTIYF. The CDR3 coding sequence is TGTGCCAGCAGCGCCCCGCGCCCTGGAAACACCATATATTTT.

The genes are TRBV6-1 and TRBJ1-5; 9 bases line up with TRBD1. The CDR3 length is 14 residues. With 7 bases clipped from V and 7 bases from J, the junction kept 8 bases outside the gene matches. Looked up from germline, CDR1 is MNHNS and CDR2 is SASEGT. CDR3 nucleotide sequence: TGTGCCAGCATTCGGGACAGGGTGGACCAGCCCCAGCATTTT. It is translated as CASIRDRVDQPQHF.

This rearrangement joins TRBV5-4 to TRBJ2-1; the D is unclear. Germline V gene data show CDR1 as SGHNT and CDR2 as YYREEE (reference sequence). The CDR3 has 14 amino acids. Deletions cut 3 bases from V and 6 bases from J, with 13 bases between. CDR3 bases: TGTGCCAGCAGCTCTGACCCGGGCGCCAATGAGCAGTTCTTC. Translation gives CASSSDPGANEQFF. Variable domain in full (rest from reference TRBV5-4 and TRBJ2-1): ETGVTQSPTHLIKTRGQQVTLRCSSQSGHNTVSWYQQALGQGPQFIFQYYREEENGRGNFPPRFSGLQFPNYSSELNVNALELDDSALYLCASSSDPGANEQFFGPGTRLTVL.

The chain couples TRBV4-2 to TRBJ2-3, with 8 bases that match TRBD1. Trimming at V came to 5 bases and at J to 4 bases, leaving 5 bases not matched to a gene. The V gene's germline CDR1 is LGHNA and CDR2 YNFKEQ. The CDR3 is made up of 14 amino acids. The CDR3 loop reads CASSNPTGADTQYF. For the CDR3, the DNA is TGTGCCAGCAGCAATCCGACAGGGGCAGATACGCAGTATTTT.

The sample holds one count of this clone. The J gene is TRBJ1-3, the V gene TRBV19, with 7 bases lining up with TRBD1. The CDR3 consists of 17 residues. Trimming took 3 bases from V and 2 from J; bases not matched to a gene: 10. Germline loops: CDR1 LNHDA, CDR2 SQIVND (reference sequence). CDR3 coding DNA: TGTGCCAGTAGTATGAACAGGGGAAAGGCCGCTGGAAACACCATATATTTT. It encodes CASSMNRGKAAGNTIYF.

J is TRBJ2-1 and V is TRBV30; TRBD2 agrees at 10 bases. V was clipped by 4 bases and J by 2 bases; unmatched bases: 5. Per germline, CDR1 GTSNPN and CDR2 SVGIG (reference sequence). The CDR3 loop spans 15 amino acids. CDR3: CAWTSGGVTYNEQFF. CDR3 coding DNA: TGTGCCTGGACGAGCGGGGGGGTAACCTACAATGAGCAGTTCTTC. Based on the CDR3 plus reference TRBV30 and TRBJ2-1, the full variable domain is SQTIHQWPATLVQPVGSPLSLECTVEGTSNPNLYWYRQAAGRGLQLLFYSVGIGQISSEVPQNLSASRPQDRQFILSSKKLLLSDSGFYLCAWTSGGVTYNEQFFGPGTRLTVL.

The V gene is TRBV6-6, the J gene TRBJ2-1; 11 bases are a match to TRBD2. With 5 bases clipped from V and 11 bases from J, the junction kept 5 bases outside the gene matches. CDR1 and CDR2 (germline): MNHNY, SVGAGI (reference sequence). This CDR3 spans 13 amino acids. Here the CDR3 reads CASSLGLAGQQFF. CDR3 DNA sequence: TGTGCCAGCAGTCTCGGACTAGCGGGTCAGCAGTTCTTC.

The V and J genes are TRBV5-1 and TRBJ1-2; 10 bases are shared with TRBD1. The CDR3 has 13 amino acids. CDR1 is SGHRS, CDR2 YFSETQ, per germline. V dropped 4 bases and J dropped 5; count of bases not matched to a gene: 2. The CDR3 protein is CASSTGQGYGYTF. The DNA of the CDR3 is TGCGCCAGCAGCACGGGACAGGGGTATGGCTACACCTTC. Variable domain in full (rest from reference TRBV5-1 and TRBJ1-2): KAGVTQTPRYLIKTRGQQVTLSCSPISGHRSVSWYQQTPGQGLQFLFEYFSETQRNKGNFPGRFSGRQFSNSRSEMNVSTLELGDSALYLCASSTGQGYGYTFGSGTRLTVV.

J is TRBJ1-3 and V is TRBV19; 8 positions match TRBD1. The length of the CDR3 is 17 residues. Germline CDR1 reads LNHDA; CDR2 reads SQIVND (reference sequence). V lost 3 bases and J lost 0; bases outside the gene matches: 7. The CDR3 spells CASSISDRGISGNTIYF. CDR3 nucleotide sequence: TGTGCCAGTAGTATCAGCGACAGGGGCATCTCTGGAAACACCATATATTTT.

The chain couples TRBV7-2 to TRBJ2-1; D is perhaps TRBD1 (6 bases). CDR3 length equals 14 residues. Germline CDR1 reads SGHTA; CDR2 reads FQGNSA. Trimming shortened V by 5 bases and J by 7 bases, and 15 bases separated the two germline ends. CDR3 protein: CASSPGYRANEQFF. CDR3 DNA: TGTGCCAGCAGCCCCGGATACAGGGCTAATGAGCAGTTCTTC. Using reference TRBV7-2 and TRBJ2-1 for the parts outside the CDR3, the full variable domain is GAGVSQSPSNKVTEKGKDVELRCDPISGHTALYWYRQSLGQGLEFLIYFQGNSAPDKSGLPSDRFSAERTGGSVSTLTIQRTQQEDSAVYLCASSPGYRANEQFFGPGTRLTVL.

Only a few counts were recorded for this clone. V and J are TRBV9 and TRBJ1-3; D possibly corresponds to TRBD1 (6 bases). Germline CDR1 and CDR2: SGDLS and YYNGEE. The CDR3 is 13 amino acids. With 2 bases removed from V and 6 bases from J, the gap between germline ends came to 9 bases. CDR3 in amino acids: CASSVGAENTIYF. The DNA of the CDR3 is TGTGCCAGCAGCGTGGGGGCCGAAAACACCATATATTTT.

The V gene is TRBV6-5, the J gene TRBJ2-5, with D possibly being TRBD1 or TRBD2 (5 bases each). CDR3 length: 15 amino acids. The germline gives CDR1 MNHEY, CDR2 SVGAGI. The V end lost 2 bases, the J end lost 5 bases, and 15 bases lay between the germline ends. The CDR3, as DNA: TGTGCCAGCAGTTACGTTCCGGGGCCTCGGGAGACCCAGTACTTC. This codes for CASSYVPGPRETQYF.

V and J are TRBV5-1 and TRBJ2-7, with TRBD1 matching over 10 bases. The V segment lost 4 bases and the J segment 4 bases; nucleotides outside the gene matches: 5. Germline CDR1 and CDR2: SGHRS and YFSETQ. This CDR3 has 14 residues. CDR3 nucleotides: TGCGCCAGCAGCAGAGGACAGGGGGTATACGAGCAGTACTTC. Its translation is CASSRGQGVYEQYF.

The CDR3 loop is CASSLAGNGAEAFF. CDR3 nucleotide sequence: TGTGCCAGCAGCTTAGCGGGGAACGGGGCTGAAGCTTTCTTT. The V call is TRBV7-2, the J call TRBJ1-1; D gene uncertain. The CDR3 extends over 14 amino acids. V lost 0 bases and J 6 bases, leaving 11 bases between the germline ends. Germline V lookup: CDR1 SGHTA, CDR2 FQGNSA.

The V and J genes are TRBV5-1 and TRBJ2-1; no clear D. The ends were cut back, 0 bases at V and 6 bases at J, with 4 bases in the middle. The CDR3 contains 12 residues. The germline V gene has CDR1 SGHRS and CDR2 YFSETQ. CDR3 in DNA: TGCGCCAGCAGCTTGGTAGCCAATGAGCAGTTCTTC. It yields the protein CASSLVANEQFF.

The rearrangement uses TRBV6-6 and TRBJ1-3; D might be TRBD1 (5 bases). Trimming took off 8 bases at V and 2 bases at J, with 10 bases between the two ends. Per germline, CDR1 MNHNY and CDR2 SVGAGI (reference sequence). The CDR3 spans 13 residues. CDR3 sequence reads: CASLETAGNTIYF. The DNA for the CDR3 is TGTGCCAGCTTGGAGACAGCTGGAAACACCATATATTTT.

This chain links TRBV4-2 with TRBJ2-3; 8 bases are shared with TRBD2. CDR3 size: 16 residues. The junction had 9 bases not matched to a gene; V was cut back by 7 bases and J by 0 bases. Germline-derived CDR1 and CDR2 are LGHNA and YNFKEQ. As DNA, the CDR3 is TGTGCCAGCACCATCGGGGGCGGGGGGAGCACAGATACGCAGTATTTT. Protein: CASTIGGGGSTDTQYF.

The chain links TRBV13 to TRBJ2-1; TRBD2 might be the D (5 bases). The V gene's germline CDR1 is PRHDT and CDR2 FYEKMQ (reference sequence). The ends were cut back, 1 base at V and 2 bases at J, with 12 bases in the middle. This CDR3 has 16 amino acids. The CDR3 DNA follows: TGTGCCAGCAGCTTAGTTGGGGAGAAGGCCTACAATGAGCAGTTCTTC. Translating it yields CASSLVGEKAYNEQFF.

The CDR3 loop is CASSRRIRGFGVTEAFF. CDR3 bases: TGTGCCAGCAGCCGCCGGATCAGGGGATTCGGGGTAACTGAAGCTTTCTTT. The V call is TRBV7-9, the J call TRBJ1-1, with D perhaps matching TRBD1 (6 bases). Trimming removed 5 bases from V and 5 bases from J, with 24 bases in between. The germline CDR1 and CDR2 sequences are SEHNR and FQNEAQ (reference sequence). The CDR3 is 17 amino acids.

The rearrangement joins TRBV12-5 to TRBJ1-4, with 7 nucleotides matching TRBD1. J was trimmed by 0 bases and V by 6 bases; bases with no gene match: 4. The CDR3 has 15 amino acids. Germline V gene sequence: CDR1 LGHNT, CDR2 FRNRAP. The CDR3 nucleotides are TGTGCTAGTGGGGGGACAGTAGCAACTAATGAAAAACTGTTTTTT. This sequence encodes CASGGTVATNEKLFF. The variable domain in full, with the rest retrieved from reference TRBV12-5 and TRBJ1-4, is DARVTQTPRHKVTEMGQEVTMRCQPILGHNTVFWYRQTMMQGLELLAYFRNRAPLDDSGMPKDRFSAEMPDATLATLKIQPSEPRDSAVYFCASGGTVATNEKLFFGSGTQLSVL.

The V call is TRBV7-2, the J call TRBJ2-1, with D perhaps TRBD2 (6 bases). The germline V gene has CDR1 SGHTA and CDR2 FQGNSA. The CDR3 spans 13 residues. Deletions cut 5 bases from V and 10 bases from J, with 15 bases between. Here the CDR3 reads CASSPGGEGEQFF. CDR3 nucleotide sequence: TGTGCCAGCAGCCCCGGAGGGGAAGGAGAGCAGTTCTTC.

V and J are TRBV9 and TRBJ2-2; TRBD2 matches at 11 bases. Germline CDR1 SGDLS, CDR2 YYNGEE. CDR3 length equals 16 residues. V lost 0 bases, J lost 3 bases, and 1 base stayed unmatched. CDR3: CASSVELAGDTGELFF. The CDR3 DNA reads TGTGCCAGCAGCGTAGAACTAGCGGGGGACACCGGGGAGCTGTTTTTT.